Reported below is one T cell receptor (beta chain). No antigen is known for it. The table came from immunoSEQ multiplex PCR; TCRdb's copy has only in-frame clones and leaves some out. The sample lists 350,000 to 600,000 clones; about 89% were seen once. V lost 1 base and J lost 2, with 16 bases in between. CDR1 and CDR2 from the germline V gene are SGHRS and YFSETQ. The CDR3 contains 16 residues. The sample is drawn from a study of Ad26.COV2.S vaccination and SARS-CoV-2 variants. Study at large: Intramuscular Ad26.COV2.S doses were given once or twice, 56 days apart.

Whole-study findings and limits: Recipients given vaccine exceeded placebo recipients in spike-specific TCR breadth.

Treatment meaning: around 19 received Ad26.COV2.S at low or high dose, single or two shots; about five received placebo; per-sample allocation not given. The samples were gathered on day 63 after the first injection of vaccine or placebo. The individual, an adult aged 18-55 years, was a donor in Boston. The specimen comprised peripheral blood, sampled in a trial of Ad26.COV2.S vaccine versus placebo. The sequence was obtained from a person between 18 and 59 years old who received the Ad26.COV2.S COVID-19 vaccine or a placebo. The gene calls are TRBV5-1 and TRBJ2-7; D may be TRBD1 (5 bases). CDR3 in amino acids: CASSLIVAPGPYEQYF. The CDR3 DNA reads TGCGCCAGCAGCTTGATCGTCGCTCCAGGGCCCTACGAGCAGTACTTC.